These 29 T cell receptor beta chains came from one sample sequenced in a study of molecular identifiers for immune sequencing clone quantification. Each CDR3 protein gets one entry after TCRdb re-called the PCR reads with MiXCR. Of 60,000 to 70,000 distinct CDR3 sequences in the sample, under 20% were seen once. Sequencing was performed on naive CD8+ T cells from blood, with Jurkat cell RNA spiked in. Regarding subset: FACS-sorted CD8+CD4-CCR7+CD45RA+ naive T cells. The receptors here all came from a human donor in good health. Some libraries in this study had Jurkat cell RNA spiked in.

This clonotype was detected many times. The chain has TRBV2 and TRBJ1-2; possibly TRBD1 for D (5 bases). The germline V gene has CDR1 SNHLY and CDR2 FYNNEI. The length of the CDR3 is 14 residues. V was trimmed by 7 bases and J by 6 bases, leaving 18 bases between them. The DNA of the CDR3 is TGTGCCAGCATCACCGGCGCTACGGACAATGGCTACACCTTC. This sequence encodes CASITGATDNGYTF.

There are many counts of this clonotype. The genes are TRBV7-9 and TRBJ2-7; no reliable D call. V dropped 5 bases and J dropped 3 bases, with 11 bases sitting between them. From germline, CDR1 is SEHNR and CDR2 FQNEAQ (reference sequence). The CDR3 length is 13 residues. In DNA form, the CDR3 reads TGTGCCAGCAGCCCTCAGGTCATCTACGAGCAGTACTTC. Translated: CASSPQVIYEQYF.

This clonotype was seen ten or more times. This chain joins TRBV19 and TRBJ2-7; TRBD2 agrees at 7 bases. Germline CDR1 and CDR2: LNHDA and SQIVND (reference sequence). The CDR3 spans 14 residues. The junction had 5 bases not matched to a gene; V was cut back by 2 bases and J by 4 bases. The CDR3 spells CASSITSGEYEQYF. For the CDR3, the DNA is TGTGCCAGTAGTATAACCAGCGGGGAATACGAGCAGTACTTC.

Many counts were recorded for this clonotype. V is TRBV27 and J is TRBJ2-3; 8 nucleotides line up with TRBD1. CDR1 and CDR2 (germline): MNHEY, SMNVEV (reference sequence). The CDR3 totals 16 residues. The ends lost 2 bases at V and 2 bases at J; junction bases unmatched: 6. CDR3 protein: CASSLIRTGLTDTQYF. For the CDR3, the DNA is TGTGCCAGCAGTTTAATAAGGACAGGGCTCACAGATACGCAGTATTTT.

Of note for this clonotype: The CDR3 does not close with the conserved phenylalanine or tryptophan, likely indicating a read error. The chain couples TRBV10-2 to TRBJ2-3; D ambiguous. The germline V and J ends were trimmed by 4 bases and 0 bases, with 11 bases remaining between them. The CDR3 has 15 residues. Germline assignment: CDR1 WSHSY and CDR2 SAAADI. The CDR3 nucleotides are TGCGCCAGCAGTGCGGCGAGAGGAAGCACAGATACGCAGTATTCT. This codes for CASSAARGSTDTQYS.

The rearrangement uses TRBV27 and TRBJ2-7, with D hard to call. Germline values: CDR1 MNHEY, CDR2 SMNVEV (reference sequence). Trimming left V 0 bases short and J 7 bases short, with 16 bases between. CDR3 length: 15 amino acids. The CDR3 DNA sequence: TGTGCCAGCAGTTTATCGAGGAACCCCCTTCTGGAGCAGTACTTC. Amino acids: CASSLSRNPLLEQYF.

This clonotype was counted ten times or more. The chain has TRBV2 and TRBJ2-7; unclear D gene. This CDR3 has 13 residues. V dropped 0 bases and J dropped 4 bases, with 7 bases sitting between them. Germline lookup yields CDR1 SNHLY and CDR2 FYNNEI. The CDR3 protein is CASSEALGYEQYF. CDR3 nucleotide sequence: TGTGCCAGCAGTGAAGCGCTTGGGTACGAGCAGTACTTC.

This clonotype was detected ten times or more. The chain has TRBV5-1 and TRBJ1-1; D gene unclear. The germline CDR1 and CDR2 sequences are SGHRS and YFSETQ. Trimming removed 0 bases at V and 4 bases at J, with 7 bases between. This CDR3 is built from 13 residues. CDR3 bases: TGCGCCAGCAGCTTGGGGGGAGGCACTGAAGCTTTCTTT. Translated: CASSLGGGTEAFF.

The chain links TRBV18 to TRBJ2-7; tentative D call: TRBD2 (6 bases). CDR3 length: 14 residues. Trimming took off 3 bases at V and 7 bases at J, with 16 bases between the two ends. The germline V gene has CDR1 KGHSH and CDR2 LQKENI. The CDR3 DNA follows: TGTGCCAGCTCACCCTCCGGGAGATCGGTAGAGCAGTACTTC. It is translated as CASSPSGRSVEQYF.

This clonotype was counted many times. The chain recombines TRBV6-2 or TRBV6-3 with TRBJ1-1; D unclear. Germline lookup yields CDR1 MNHEY and CDR2 SVGEGT. V gave up 0 bases and J gave up 9 bases, with 23 bases separating them. The CDR3 runs 17 residues. The CDR3 protein is CASSYSIQSKDLGQAFF. In DNA, the CDR3 is TGTGCCAGCAGTTACTCGATCCAATCTAAGGACCTTGGGCAAGCTTTCTTT.

There are many counts of this clonotype. This chain links TRBV7-6 with TRBJ2-1; no clear D. This CDR3 region has 15 residues. V lost 5 bases and J 2 bases, leaving 13 bases between the germline ends. Germline loops: CDR1 SGHVS, CDR2 FNYEAQ. The CDR3 region has the DNA TGTGCCAGCAGCCCCGGAACTAACCCCTACAATGAGCAGTTCTTC. This encodes CASSPGTNPYNEQFF.

This clonotype was recorded only once. The rearrangement links TRBV27 to TRBJ2-7; D may be TRBD1 (6 bases). The CDR3 sequence is 14 residues long. Germline CDR1 and CDR2: MNHEY and SMNVEV (reference sequence). The V end was cut by 2 bases, the J end by 6 bases, with 14 bases between. The CDR3, as DNA: TGTGCCAGCAGTTTAAAGGGGGTGTATCGCGAGCAGTACTTC. It yields the protein CASSLKGVYREQYF.

There are many counts of this clonotype. The chain combines TRBV6-2 or TRBV6-3 with TRBJ2-3; 13 bases are a match to TRBD2. The V gene's germline CDR1 is MNHEY and CDR2 SVGEGT. This CDR3 region has 17 residues. V shed 4 bases and J 4 bases; nucleotides not matched to a gene: 8. CDR3 residues: CASSSPLLAGGPDTQYF. In DNA form, the CDR3 reads TGTGCCAGCAGTTCCCCGTTACTAGCGGGAGGGCCAGATACGCAGTATTTT.

This chain connects TRBV27 to TRBJ2-2; no clear D. Germline V lookup: CDR1 MNHEY, CDR2 SMNVEV (reference sequence). V lost 7 bases, J lost 8 bases, and 17 bases lay in between. The CDR3 runs to 14 residues. CDR3 nucleotides: TGTGCCAGCACCCAGCTTGCAAACGTGGGGGAGCTGTTTTTT. It specifies CASTQLANVGELFF.

The V and J genes are TRBV15 and TRBJ2-3, with 8 bases fitting TRBD1. Looked up from germline, CDR1 is LNHNV and CDR2 is YYDKDF (reference sequence). The CDR3 consists of 15 residues. The V and J ends lost 0 bases and 4 bases, in that order; junction bases with no gene match: 3. CDR3 coding DNA: TGTGCCACCAGCAGAGAACAGGGGGTTTCAGATACGCAGTATTTT. Amino acid sequence: CATSREQGVSDTQYF.

This clonotype occurred many times. The chain is built from TRBV6-5 and TRBJ2-7; 8 bases are shared with TRBD2. There are 15 residues in the CDR3. Germline values: CDR1 MNHEY, CDR2 SVGAGI. After removal of 2 bases from V and 4 bases from J, the junction contained 7 bases not matched to a gene. This CDR3 reads CASSYRGGAAYEQYF. The CDR3, as DNA: TGTGCCAGCAGTTACCGGGGGGGAGCGGCGTACGAGCAGTACTTC.

This clonotype was found many times. This chain connects TRBV7-2 to TRBJ2-6; D possibly matches TRBD1 or TRBD2 (5 bases each). The CDR3 consists of 19 residues. In germline, CDR1 is SGHTA, CDR2 FQGNSA. V lost 0 bases and J lost 0, with 15 bases in between. DNA of the CDR3: TGTGCCAGCAGCTTAGCTCACTGGGAGACAGACTCTGGGGCCAACGTCCTGACTTTC. Encoded protein: CASSLAHWETDSGANVLTF.

This clonotype was counted between two and nine times. The chain employs TRBV7-9 and TRBJ2-7; a weak D match, TRBD2 (6 bases). Germline loops: CDR1 SEHNR, CDR2 FQNEAQ (reference sequence). V was shortened by 5 bases and J by 6 bases, with 20 bases between the two germline ends. The CDR3 spans 15 residues. The CDR3 here is CASSATSRRASEQYF. The CDR3 nucleotides read TGTGCCAGCAGCGCAACTAGCAGGAGGGCCTCCGAGCAGTACTTC.

This clonotype was observed many times. The genes are TRBV6-6 and TRBJ2-7, with 7 nucleotides matching TRBD1. The CDR3 length is 14 residues. Per germline, CDR1 MNHNY and CDR2 SVGAGI (reference sequence). The V segment lost 5 bases and the J segment 12 bases; nucleotides outside the gene matches: 16. CDR3 region: CASSTSGQLFPGYF. CDR3 coding DNA: TGTGCCAGCAGTACCTCGGGACAGTTATTTCCCGGGTACTTC.

A word on this clonotype: One end of the junction does not line up with germline, which may come from a read error. This chain joins TRBV7-7 and TRBJ1-3; TRBD1 is a possible D gene (6 bases). The CDR3 runs to 16 residues. Germline CDR1 and CDR2: SSHAT and FNYEAQ (reference sequence). CDR3 sequence: CASSLGGPLDRNTIYF. CDR3 DNA: TGTGCTAGCAGCTTAGGGGGACCGCTCGACCGAAACACCATATATTTT. Based on the CDR3 plus reference TRBV7-7 and TRBJ1-3, the full variable domain is GAGVSQSPRYKVTKRGQDVTLRCDPISSHATLYWYQQALGQGPEFLTYFNYEAQPDKSGLPSDRFSAERPEGSISTLTIQRTEQRDSAMYRCASSLGGPLDRNTIYFGEGSWLTVV.

The chain employs TRBV9 and TRBJ2-3; D may be TRBD1 or TRBD2 (6 bases each). V lost 6 bases to trimming and J lost 6 bases, with 11 bases between them. The CDR3 loop spans 12 amino acids. CDR1 and CDR2 from the germline V gene are SGDLS and YYNGEE. CDR3 sequence: CASNKGGDTQYF. The CDR3 DNA sequence: TGTGCCAGCAACAAAGGGGGGGATACGCAGTATTTT.

Concerning this clonotype: This may come from a read error, since a much larger clone is one base off. The chain uses TRBV7-9 and TRBJ2-7; D not resolved. Germline V gene data show CDR1 as SEHNR and CDR2 as FQNEAQ (reference sequence). V lost 5 bases and J lost 5, with 16 bases in between. This CDR3 contains 14 residues. The CDR3 loop reads CASSHFRNLDEQYF. The CDR3 DNA reads as TGTGCCAGCAGCCATTTCAGGAACTTGGACGAGCAGTACTTC.

This clonotype was counted many times. V and J are TRBV6-1 and TRBJ2-2; the match to TRBD2 covers 9 bases. Trimming at V came to 2 bases and at J to 6 bases, leaving 10 bases not matched to a gene. CDR3 length: 17 residues. CDR1 MNHNS and CDR2 SASEGT come from the germline V gene. CDR3 bases: TGTGCCAGCAGTGAACCCGTAGCGGGAGTGGGGGCCGGGGAGCTGTTTTTT. Its translation is CASSEPVAGVGAGELFF.

This clonotype came up many times. The chain joins TRBV7-8 to TRBJ2-3, with 7 bases aligning to TRBD2. Trimming cost V 3 bases and J 1 base; bases outside gene matches: 1. CDR1 is SGHVS, CDR2 FQNEAQ, per germline. The CDR3 spans 14 residues. The CDR3: CASSFLAGTDTQYF. CDR3 coding DNA: TGTGCCAGCAGCTTCCTAGCGGGCACAGATACGCAGTATTTT.

This clonotype occurred many times. The chain recombines TRBV14 with TRBJ2-1; 14 nucleotides line up with TRBD2. V lost 0 bases, J lost 8 bases, and 6 bases stayed unmatched. Germline V gene data show CDR1 as SGHDN and CDR2 as FVKESK. The CDR3 has 17 amino acids. CDR3 DNA: TGTGCCAGCAGCCAAGATTTGGGACTAGCGGGAGAGGATGAGCAGTTCTTC. It translates to CASSQDLGLAGEDEQFF.

This clonotype occurred many times. The V call is TRBV7-9, the J call TRBJ2-2, with 7 bases identical to TRBD1. This CDR3 comprises 18 residues. The germline V gene encodes CDR1 SEHNR and CDR2 FQNEAQ (reference sequence). V was pared by 2 bases and J by 3 bases, with 12 bases of the junction left unmatched. The CDR3 DNA reads as TGTGCCAGCAGCTTAACCGTTATCCTCGGGACAGACACCGGGGAGCTGTTTTTT. Translating gives CASSLTVILGTDTGELFF.

This clonotype has a count of ten or more. The chain uses TRBV19 and TRBJ1-1; no firm D call. The germline gives CDR1 LNHDA, CDR2 SQIVND (reference sequence). Trimming removed 4 bases from V and 6 bases from J, with 9 bases in between. The CDR3 length is 12 residues. CDR3 amino acids: CASSTHPAEAFF. CDR3 DNA sequence: TGTGCCAGTAGTACCCACCCCGCTGAAGCTTTCTTT.

This clonotype was seen many times. The chain couples TRBV6-2 or TRBV6-3 to TRBJ2-2, with D unresolved. Germline V gene lookup returns CDR1 MNHEY and CDR2 SVGEGT. This CDR3 region has 12 residues. V lost 4 bases to trimming and J lost 7 bases, with 7 bases between them. The CDR3 protein is CASSSLNGELFF. The CDR3 DNA sequence: TGTGCCAGCAGTTCTTTGAACGGGGAGCTGTTTTTT.

Remarks on this clonotype: This may arise from a read error, as a much more abundant clone is one base away. This chain joins TRBV5-1 and TRBJ1-5; no definite D call. Germline V gene lookup returns CDR1 SGHRS and CDR2 YFSETQ. The CDR3 spans 13 residues. The V end was cut by 4 bases, the J end by 7 bases, with 12 bases between. This chain's CDR3 is CASSPGKGQPQHF. The CDR3 DNA reads as TGCGCCAGCAGCCCGGGAAAGGGCCAGCCCCAGCATTTT. The full variable domain, with the rest looked up from reference TRBV5-1 and TRBJ1-5, is KAGVTQTPRYLIKTRGQQVTLSCSPISGHRSVSWYQQTPGQGLQFLFEYFSETQRNKGNFPGRFSGRQFSNSRSEMNVSTLELGDSALYLCASSPGKGQPQHFGDGTRLSIL.